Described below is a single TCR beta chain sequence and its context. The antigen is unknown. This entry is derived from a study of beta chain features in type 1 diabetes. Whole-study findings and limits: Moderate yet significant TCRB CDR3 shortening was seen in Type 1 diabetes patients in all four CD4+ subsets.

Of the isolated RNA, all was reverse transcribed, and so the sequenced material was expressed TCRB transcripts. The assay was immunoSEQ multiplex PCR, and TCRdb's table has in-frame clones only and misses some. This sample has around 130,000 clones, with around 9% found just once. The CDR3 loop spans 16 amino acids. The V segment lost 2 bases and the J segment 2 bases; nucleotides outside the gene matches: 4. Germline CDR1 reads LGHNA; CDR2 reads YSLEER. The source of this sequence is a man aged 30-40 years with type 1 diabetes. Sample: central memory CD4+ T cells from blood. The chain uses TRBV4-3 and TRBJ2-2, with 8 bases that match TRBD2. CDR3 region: CASSQRGGVNTGELFF. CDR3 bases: TGCGCCAGCAGCCAACGGGGGGGGGTAAACACCGGGGAGCTGTTTTTT.